One and the same sample provided the 3 T cell receptor beta chains below, sequenced in a study of identical twins. Using its own MiXCR run on the 5' RACE reads, TCRdb lists one record per CDR3 protein. The table records about 700,000 distinct CDR3 sequences, around 8.6% of them present only once. Another study also made use of these data, one on yellow fever vaccine responses in identical twins.

Input material: PBMCs. Receptors were obtained from a woman in her late teens or twenties in good health.

There are a few counts of this clonotype. The chain joins TRBV2 to TRBJ2-7; D is tentatively TRBD1 or TRBD2 (6 bases each). This CDR3 is built from 15 residues. CDR1 is SNHLY, CDR2 FYNNEI, per germline. V dropped 5 bases and J dropped 2 bases, with 16 bases sitting between them. In DNA form, the CDR3 reads TGTGCCAGCAGTAAACAGGGCGGGGCCCCCTACGAGCAGTACTTC. As protein: CASSKQGGAPYEQYF.

The chain uses TRBV7-3 and TRBJ2-3; TRBD2 aligns across 10 bases. The CDR3 is 15 amino acids. Per germline, CDR1 SGHTA and CDR2 FQGTGA. The trim removed 5 bases at V and 6 bases at J, leaving 8 bases unmatched. The CDR3 region has the DNA TGTGCCAGCAGCCTCACGGGTAGCGGGGGGGATACGCAGTATTTT. Translation gives CASSLTGSGGDTQYF.

This chain uses TRBV7-2 with TRBJ2-7, with D tentatively TRBD1 or TRBD2 (5 bases each). Trimming pared 1 base from V and 2 bases from J, leaving 12 bases between. CDR3 length equals 15 residues. From germline, CDR1 is SGHTA and CDR2 FQGNSA. The CDR3 protein is CASSLVGVAAYEQYF. CDR3 nucleotides: TGTGCCAGCAGCTTAGTGGGGGTAGCAGCCTACGAGCAGTACTTC.